A selection of T cell receptor beta chains follows, all from one sample in a study of cytomegalovirus exposure and HLA in healthy donors. The data were produced by immunoSEQ multiplex PCR, yet TCRdb's version contains in-frame clones alone and is incomplete. The sample lists some 240,000 clones; 85% to 95% were seen once. Sequenced sample: PBMCs. The receptors were sampled from a girl aged 2-10 years in good health and CMV-seronegative. The CDR3 runs from the conserved cysteine through the conserved F or W. The D gene is left open where the match is weak. The size field is filled for only some rows; it gives once, few, many or a size class.

V,J,D,size,DNA,CDR3
TRBV5-4,TRBJ2-2,.,.,TGTGCCAGCAGCTTGACAGGGATGACCGGGGAGCTGTTTTTT,CASSLTGMTGELFF
TRBV19,TRBJ1-1,.,.,TGTGCCAGTAGTACCGCGAGGACAGAAAAAACTGAAGCTTTCTTT,CASSTARTEKTEAFF
TRBV6-1,TRBJ1-1,.,.,TGTGCCAGCAGTGAATTTCCCCCAGCGGCAGGGGACACTGAAGCTTTCTTT,CASSEFPPAAGDTEAFF
TRBV19,TRBJ2-2,.,.,TGTGCCAGTACCATAGGACTATCTGACACCGGGGAGCTGTTTTTT,CASTIGLSDTGELFF
TRBV11-3,TRBJ2-2,TRBD1,.,TGTGCCAGCAGTCAGGGGGCCGGGGAGCTGTTTTTT,CASSQGAGELFF
TRBV6-1,TRBJ1-4,.,.,TGTGCCAGCAGTGAAAGCACGGGTTCTTTTAATGAAAAACTGTTTTTT,CASSESTGSFNEKLFF
TRBV29-1,TRBJ2-1,TRBD2,.,TGCAGCGTTGATGCGCTAGCGGGAGGGCGCCGGAATGAGCAGTTCTTC,CSVDALAGGRRNEQFF
TRBV27,TRBJ2-6,.,few,TGTGCCAGCAGCTACTCTGGGGCCAACGTCCTGACTTTC,CASSYSGANVLTF
TRBV7-8,TRBJ1-1,.,.,TGTGCCAGCAGCAAGAGGAACACTGAAGCTTTCTTT,CASSKRNTEAFF
TRBV5-1,TRBJ2-3,.,.,TGCGCCAGCAGCTTCGCTTCCGGTGGGCCAGATACGCAGTATTTT,CASSFASGGPDTQYF
TRBV19,TRBJ1-2,.,.,TGTGCCAGTACTGGGGGCTACTATGGCTACACCTTC,CASTGGYYGYTF
TRBV13,TRBJ1-5,.,.,TGTGCCAGCAGCTTACGGGGAGGCGATCAGCCCCAGCATTTT,CASSLRGGDQPQHF
TRBV7-9,TRBJ1-2,.,.,TGTGCCAGCAGGCAACACTCGGGCTATGGCTACACCTTC,CASRQHSGYGYTF
TRBV5-6,TRBJ1-1,.,few,TGTGCCAGCAGCTTACCCTCGGGACTACCGACTGAAGCTTTCTTT,CASSLPSGLPTEAFF
TRBV18,TRBJ2-6,TRBD1,.,TGTGCCAGCTCCACAGGGGTGACTGGGGCCAACGTCCTGACTTTC,CASSTGVTGANVLTF
TRBV30,TRBJ2-6,.,.,TGTGCCTGGGTCTTGGGGGCCAACGTCCTGACTTTC,CAWVLGANVLTF
TRBV27,TRBJ1-1,TRBD1,.,TGTGCCAGCAGTTTCCTGTTAACAGGGGGCGCGGGGACTGAAGCTTTCTTT,CASSFLLTGGAGTEAFF
TRBV5-1,TRBJ1-2,.,.,TGCGCCAGCAGCTTGAGCGGTTGGGAAGCCTATGGCTACACCTTC,CASSLSGWEAYGYTF
TRBV7-9,TRBJ2-7,.,.,TGTTCCAGCAGCGGATCATCGGGACACTCGAAAACCTACGAGCAGTACTTC,CSSSGSSGHSKTYEQYF
TRBV27,TRBJ1-5,TRBD1,.,TGTGCCAGCAGTCACAGGGGGCCGGATCAGCCCCAGCATTTT,CASSHRGPDQPQHF
TRBV29-1,TRBJ2-1,.,.,TGCAGCGTTGCGGTGCTCTCCTACAATGAGCAGTTCTTC,CSVAVLSYNEQFF
TRBV7-8,TRBJ2-1,TRBD1,.,TGTGCCAGCAGAACTACAACGGGACAGTTTGGCGATGAGCAGTTCTTC,CASRTTTGQFGDEQFF
TRBV2,TRBJ2-7,.,.,TGTGCCAGCAGTGAACAGGGTAGGTCCTACGAGCAGTACTTC,CASSEQGRSYEQYF
TRBV30,TRBJ1-5,.,.,TGTGCCTGGACTCCGACAGGACTTTATCAGCCCCAGCATTTT,CAWTPTGLYQPQHF
TRBV7-3,TRBJ2-3,.,.,TGTGCCAGCAGCTTAATGGGGGGAAGCACAGATACGCAGTATTTT,CASSLMGGSTDTQYF
TRBV10-3,TRBJ2-1,.,.,TGTGCCATCAACAGGGACCATACATACAATGAGCAGTTCTTC,CAINRDHTYNEQFF
TRBV6-6,TRBJ1-1,.,few,TGTGCCAGCAGTCCGGGACAATTGAACACTGAAGCTTTCTTT,CASSPGQLNTEAFF
TRBV20-1,TRBJ2-5,.,few,TGCAGTGCCCAAGCTCAAGAGACCCAGTACTTC,CSAQAQETQYF
TRBV19,TRBJ2-6,TRBD1,.,TGTGCCAGTAGTCCGTGGACAGGGGCCTCTGGGGCCAACGTCCTAACTTTC,CASSPWTGASGANVLTF
TRBV11-2,TRBJ2-7,.,.,TGTGCCAGCAGCTTAGCCCGGGGGACCTACGAGCAGTACTTC,CASSLARGTYEQYF
TRBV5-1,TRBJ1-4,.,.,TGCGCCAGCAGCTTGCTTAATGAAAAACTGTTTTTT,CASSLLNEKLFF
TRBV5-4,TRBJ2-1,TRBD2,.,TGTGCCAGCAGCCTAACTAGCGGGCAGTACAATGAGCAGTTCTTC,CASSLTSGQYNEQFF
TRBV7-7,TRBJ2-5,TRBD2,once,TGTGCCAGCAGCCCCAGACTAGCGGACCAAGAGACCCAGTACTTC,CASSPRLADQETQYF
TRBV5-4,TRBJ1-3,.,.,TGTGCCAGCAGCCCGGACACGAGAGGAAACACCATATATTTT,CASSPDTRGNTIYF
TRBV6-5,TRBJ1-2,TRBD1,.,TGTGCCAGCAGCCGGACTCCAGGGGGCTATGGCTACACCTTC,CASSRTPGGYGYTF
TRBV2,TRBJ2-7,.,few,TGTGCCAGCAGGGAGGGGGACTACGAGCAGTACTTC,CASREGDYEQYF
TRBV18,TRBJ2-4,TRBD2,.,TGTGCCAGCTCACTCCTGACTAGCCACGACAAAAACATTCAGTACTTC,CASSLLTSHDKNIQYF
TRBV11-3,TRBJ2-1,.,once,TGTGCCAGCAGCTTAGCGACTAGCTCCTACAATGAGCAGTTCTTC,CASSLATSSYNEQFF
TRBV5-4,TRBJ2-1,TRBD2,.,TGTGCCAGCAGCTCGGGACTAGCGGGAGGGCCTTATGAGCAGTTCTTC,CASSSGLAGGPYEQFF
TRBV7-6,TRBJ2-1,TRBD2,.,TGTGCCAGCAGCTTAGGACTAGCGGGGGCCTGGGATGAGCAGTTCTTC,CASSLGLAGAWDEQFF
TRBV14,TRBJ1-2,.,.,TGTGCCAGCAGCCACGAACCTCAGAGGGGCTACACCTTC,CASSHEPQRGYTF
TRBV6-4,TRBJ1-4,.,.,TGTGCCAGCAGTGGCTCACTAACAACTAATGAAAAACTGTTTTTT,CASSGSLTTNEKLFF
TRBV7-9,TRBJ2-5,TRBD2,.,TGTGCCAGCAGCTTAGGGCTAGCGGCCCAAGAGACCCAGTACTTC,CASSLGLAAQETQYF
TRBV6-1,TRBJ2-7,.,.,TGTGCCAGCAGTGGACCTACGGGAGCGGGCGAGCAGTACTTC,CASSGPTGAGEQYF
TRBV4-1,TRBJ2-1,TRBD1,.,TGCGCCAGCAGCCAAGGTGACAGGGCCTATGAGCAGTTCTTC,CASSQGDRAYEQFF